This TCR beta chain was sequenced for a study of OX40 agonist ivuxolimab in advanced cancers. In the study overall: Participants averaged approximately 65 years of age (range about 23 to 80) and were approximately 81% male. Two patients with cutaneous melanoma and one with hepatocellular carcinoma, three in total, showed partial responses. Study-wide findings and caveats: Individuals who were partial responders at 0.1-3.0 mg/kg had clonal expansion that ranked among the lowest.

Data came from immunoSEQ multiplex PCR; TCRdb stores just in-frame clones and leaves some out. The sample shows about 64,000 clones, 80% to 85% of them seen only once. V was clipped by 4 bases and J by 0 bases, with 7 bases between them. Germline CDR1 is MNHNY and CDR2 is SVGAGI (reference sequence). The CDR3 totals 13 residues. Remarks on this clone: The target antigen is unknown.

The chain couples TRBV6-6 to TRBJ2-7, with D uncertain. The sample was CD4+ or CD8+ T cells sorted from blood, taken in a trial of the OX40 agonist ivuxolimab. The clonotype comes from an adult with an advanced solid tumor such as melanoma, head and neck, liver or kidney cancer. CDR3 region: CASSSGYSYEQYF. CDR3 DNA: TGTGCCAGCAGTTCCGGATACTCCTACGAGCAGTACTTC.